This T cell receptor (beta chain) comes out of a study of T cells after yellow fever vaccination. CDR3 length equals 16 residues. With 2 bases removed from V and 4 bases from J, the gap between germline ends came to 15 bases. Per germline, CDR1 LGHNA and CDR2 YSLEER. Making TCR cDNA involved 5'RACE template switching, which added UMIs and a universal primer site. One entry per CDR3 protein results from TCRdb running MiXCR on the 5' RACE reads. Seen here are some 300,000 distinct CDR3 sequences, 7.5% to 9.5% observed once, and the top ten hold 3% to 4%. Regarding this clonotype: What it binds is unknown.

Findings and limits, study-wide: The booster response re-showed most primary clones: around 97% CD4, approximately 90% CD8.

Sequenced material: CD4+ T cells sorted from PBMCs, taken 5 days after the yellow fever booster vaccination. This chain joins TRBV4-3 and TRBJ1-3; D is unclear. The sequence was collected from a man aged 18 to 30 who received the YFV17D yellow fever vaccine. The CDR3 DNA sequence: TGCGCCAGCAGCCAACAATCCGGGGTAATAGGAAACACCATATATTTT. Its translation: CASSQQSGVIGNTIYF.